The entry below describes one T cell receptor (beta chain). Its antigen has not been determined. Base qualities are missing; no much larger clone stands one base away. This sample was included in a study of blood T cell repertoires in COVID-19 (dated by TCRdb to 2018 to 2021). Turning to the overall study: Collaborator samples came from the United States, Italy and Spain and covered acute and convalescent phases of COVID-19. A de-identified subject ID, COVID-19 status, age in years and sex were almost always included in the sample metadata. The material from the prospective study consisted of cDNA or gDNA derived from T cells, B-cell-depleted T cells, or PBMCs. Deeply sampled blood TCRbeta repertoires from subjects exposed to, actively infected with, or recovered from COVID-19 were included in the dataset. Where HLA class I and class II types were available, the types were taken from metadata supplied by the sample provider, not from assay-based typing. A freely available public database, intended as a resource for researchers studying the immune response to SARS-CoV-2, is where the repertoires were released. The samples were drawn from the first 160 participants of the ongoing ImmuneRACE study and from roughly 1,300 subjects provided by 6 global collaborators. General conclusions and limits of the study: Clinical and demographic metadata were provided uncurated, with the amount varying by source and participant.

Each collaborating institution followed its own protocols to collect whole blood in K2EDTA tubes. For TCRbeta analysis, collaborators shipped samples in one of three forms: frozen whole blood, isolated PBMCs, or DNA extracted from either of those sample types. TCRbeta CDR3 regions were amplified from genomic DNA by means of the immunoSEQ Assay, a bias-controlled multiplex PCR. The published analysis was carried out like this. Within the assay, amplification of reference gene primers was used to estimate how many nucleated cells each sample contained. To quantify the absolute abundance of each unique TCRbeta CDR3 rearrangement, sequence reads were collapsed and filtered. For each sample, productive Simpson clonality was calculated by taking the square root of Simpson's diversity index across productive rearrangements. The table comes from immuneACCESS by way of TCRdb, which keeps in-frame sequences with V and J called. Part of the clones is missing from these tables; in studies checked, under half for an unresolved V gene and the rest for unknown reasons. The DNA gave D and trimming, while V, J and clone size come from that table. The sample table holds about 76,000 clones, of which over 85% were seen once. The ten largest clones add up to around 1.6% of the sample.

V is pruned by 2 bases and J by 5 bases, leaving 6 bases of the junction without a gene match. From the germline V gene (reference sequence), CDR1 is GTSNPN and CDR2 is SVGIG. The CDR3 runs 13 amino acids, cysteine and phenylalanine included. Only the CDR3 portion is preserved as DNA: 39 bases, with reading frame beginning at the first base. Sample: peripheral blood. This receptor was identified in a man in his fifties with acute or convalescent COVID-19. This receptor chain uses TRBV30 and TRBJ2-7, with TRBD1 matching 7 junction bases. The CDR3 protein: CAWSYDRANEQYF. The DNA reads as follows: TGTGCCTGGAGTTACGACAGGGCTAACGAGCAGTACTTC. This CDR3, with the reference TRBV30 and TRBJ2-7 proteins standing in past its ends, gives the full variable domain SQTIHQWPATLVQPVGSPLSLECTVEGTSNPNLYWYRQAAGRGLQLLFYSVGIGQISSEVPQNLSASRPQDRQFILSSKKLLLSDSGFYLCAWSYDRANEQYFGPGTRLTVT.